These 16 T cell receptor beta chains share one sample of origin, sequenced in a study of T cells in Graves' hyperthyroidism and ophthalmopathy. TCR beta CDR3 regions were amplified from RNA. A set of HTBI primers served as the primers for a first-round RT-PCR of the TCR CDR3. TCRdb processed the multiplex PCR reads anew with MiXCR; each CDR3 protein has one entry. The data hold hundreds of thousands of distinct CDR3 sequences, with roughly 14% observed a single time. Sequences were obtained from blood. These receptors all come from a man aged 18 to 29 with Graves' ophthalmopathy.

Many counts were recorded for this clonotype. The V and J genes are TRBV11-2 and TRBJ2-1; D not certain. Germline V gene lookup returns CDR1 SGHAT and CDR2 FQNNGV. The CDR3 is 16 amino acids. Trimming stripped 1 base from V and 0 bases from J, with 10 bases between. CDR3 region: CASSLVWPSSYNEQFF. CDR3 DNA sequence: TGTGCCAGCAGCTTAGTCTGGCCGAGCTCCTACAATGAGCAGTTCTTC.

The CDR3 region is CASSLWQSQGMAETQYF. The CDR3 nucleotides are TGTGCCAGCAGTTTATGGCAGTCACAGGGGATGGCAGAGACCCAGTACTTC. The chain couples TRBV12-3 or TRBV12-4 to TRBJ2-5; 7 bases match TRBD1. Germline trimming cut 2 bases from V and 4 bases from J; bases unmatched to any gene: 13. The CDR3 extends over 17 amino acids.

This clonotype was detected many times. The chain carries TRBV5-8 and TRBJ1-1; 11 bases line up with TRBD1. This CDR3 spans 15 amino acids. The germline CDR1 and CDR2 sequences are SGHTS and YDEGEE. The V and J ends lost 4 bases and 3 bases, in that order; junction bases with no gene match: 5. The CDR3 bases are TGTGCCAGCAGCAACGGACAGGGGGCCGACACTGAAGCTTTCTTT. This encodes CASSNGQGADTEAFF.

There are many counts of this clonotype. The genes are TRBV6-1 and TRBJ2-3; 11 nucleotides agree with TRBD2. V shed 5 bases and J 5 bases; nucleotides not matched to a gene: 24. The CDR3 totals 21 residues. Germline CDR1 reads MNHNS; CDR2 reads SASEGT. CDR3 amino acids: CASSPWWTSGYDSGKGDTQYF. The CDR3 nucleotides read TGTGCCAGCAGTCCTTGGTGGACTAGCGGGTACGACAGTGGGAAGGGAGATACGCAGTATTTT.

Of note for this clonotype: A read error is possible here, since a much larger clone lies one base away. The genes are TRBV30 and TRBJ2-5, with 8 bases lining up with TRBD2. The germline CDR1 and CDR2 sequences are GTSNPN and SVGIG (reference sequence). The CDR3 totals 15 residues. The CDR3 region is CAWSGFPGERETQHF. The CDR3, as DNA: TGTGCCTGGAGTGGGTTCCCAGGGGAGCGGGAGACCCAGCACTTC.

At least ten counts were recorded for this clonotype. The genes are TRBV6-1 and TRBJ2-7; TRBD2 matches 10 bases. CDR1 and CDR2 from the germline V gene are MNHNS and SASEGT. With 2 bases clipped from V and 3 bases from J, the junction kept 4 bases outside the gene matches. The CDR3 totals 15 residues. CDR3 sequence (DNA): TGTGCCAGCAGTGAAAGGTCTAGCGGGAGCTACGAGCAGTACTTC. Translated: CASSERSSGSYEQYF.

This clonotype came up a few times. This chain joins TRBV14 and TRBJ1-3; D perhaps matches TRBD1 (5 bases). The length of the CDR3 is 15 residues. CDR1 SGHDN and CDR2 FVKESK come from the germline V gene. The V and J ends lost 5 bases and 0 bases respectively, with 11 bases between them. CDR3 sequence reads: CASSDGQASGNTIYF. The CDR3 coding sequence is TGTGCCAGCAGCGACGGACAAGCCTCTGGAAACACCATATATTTT.

This clonotype was observed at least ten times. The chain links TRBV7-9 to TRBJ2-1; D is ambiguous. CDR3 length: 17 amino acids. Trimming left V 1 base short and J 2 bases short, with 15 bases between. Germline CDR1 reads SEHNR; CDR2 reads FQNEAQ (reference sequence). This chain's CDR3 is CASSLDRRPWAYNEQFF. The CDR3 DNA follows: TGTGCCAGCAGCTTAGACAGACGGCCATGGGCCTACAATGAGCAGTTCTTC.

This clonotype has at least ten counts. This rearrangement joins TRBV20-1 to TRBJ2-5; D unclear. The germline gives CDR1 DFQATT, CDR2 SNEGSKA (reference sequence). Trimming shortened V by 2 bases and J by 4 bases, and 5 bases separated the two germline ends. CDR3 size: 11 residues. CDR3 bases: TGCAGTGCTAGACAGTTAGAGACCCAGTACTTC. Residues: CSARQLETQYF.

A few counts support this clonotype. This chain uses TRBV11-2 with TRBJ2-6; D gene unclear. The CDR3 totals 15 residues. Germline V gene sequence: CDR1 SGHAT, CDR2 FQNNGV. The V end was cut by 4 bases, the J end by 0 bases, with 7 bases between. The CDR3 bases are TGTGCCAGCAGCTCTTATAGCTCTGGGGCCAACGTCCTGACTTTC. Translating gives CASSSYSSGANVLTF.

This clonotype was picked up a small number of times. The V call is TRBV4-1, the J call TRBJ1-4, with no clear D. This CDR3 comprises 14 residues. Trimming left V 0 bases short and J 8 bases short, with 10 bases between. CDR1 is MGHRA, CDR2 YSYEKL, per germline. CDR3 sequence (DNA): TGCGCCAGCAGCCAAGAGTGGGTGTCGGAAAAACTGTTTTTT. This gives the protein CASSQEWVSEKLFF.

The chain carries TRBV10-2 and TRBJ2-5; 11 bases are a match to TRBD2. Germline V gene lookup returns CDR1 WSHSY and CDR2 SAAADI. J was trimmed by 4 bases and V by 6 bases; bases with no gene match: 7. CDR3 length equals 15 residues. CDR3 bases: TGCGCCAGCAGACTAGCGGGAGCTTTTGGAGAGACCCAGTACTTC. Translation: CASRLAGAFGETQYF.

This clonotype appeared a few times. The chain joins TRBV29-1 to TRBJ2-1, with D possibly called TRBD1 or TRBD2 (5 bases each). Germline assignment: CDR1 SQVTM and CDR2 ANQGSEA. The CDR3 contains 15 residues. The V gene lost 4 bases and the J gene lost 3 bases, with 16 bases spanning the gap. In nucleotides, the CDR3 is TGCAGCGTTGGGGGAACCTCGGGGCACTACAATGAGCAGTTCTTC. Translation gives CSVGGTSGHYNEQFF.

This clonotype has ten or more counts. The rearrangement links TRBV7-2 to TRBJ2-1; no reliable D call. With 0 bases removed from V and 0 bases from J, the gap between germline ends came to 18 bases. The germline V gene has CDR1 SGHTA and CDR2 FQGNSA. This CDR3 spans 19 amino acids. CDR3 loop: CASSLAPRRLLSSYNEQFF. The CDR3, as DNA: TGTGCCAGCAGCTTAGCGCCGAGACGACTCCTGAGCTCCTACAATGAGCAGTTCTTC.

This clonotype has ten or more counts. V gene TRBV6-1 combines with J gene TRBJ2-5; D may be TRBD2 (5 bases). With 7 bases removed from V and 1 base from J, the gap between germline ends came to 10 bases. CDR1 and CDR2 (germline): MNHNS, SASEGT. The CDR3 sequence is 13 residues long. As DNA, the CDR3 is TGTGCCAGCAAGTGGAGCGGCCAAGAGACCCAGTACTTC. Translating gives CASKWSGQETQYF.

This clonotype was counted a few times. The V and J genes are TRBV3-1 and TRBJ1-4, with D unclear. V was pared by 0 bases and J by 8 bases, with 10 bases between. The germline V gene has CDR1 LGHDT and CDR2 YNNKEL (reference sequence). The CDR3 has 14 residues. The CDR3 reads CASSQDNREEKLFF. The CDR3 nucleotides are TGTGCCAGCAGCCAAGATAATAGGGAAGAAAAACTGTTTTTT.